The 26 T cell receptor beta chains presented below share a single source sample, sequenced in a study of glioma-infiltrating T cells. TCR alpha and beta CDR3 regions were amplified from RNA using iRepertoire nested multiplex PCR. TCRdb recomputed calls from the multiplex PCR reads with MiXCR, one row per CDR3 protein. Of roughly 350,000 distinct CDR3 sequences listed, about 40% were seen once; the top ten hold 12%. The sample consisted of glioma tissue, nonneoplastic brain tissue, or PBMCs (not recorded which). These receptors all stem from a human donor with low-grade glioma or glioblastoma, undergoing nonglioma brain surgery, or in good health (not recorded which).

The rearrangement uses TRBV28 and TRBJ2-7, with D perhaps matching TRBD1 (5 bases). CDR3 size: 14 residues. Germline values: CDR1 MDHEN, CDR2 SYDVKM. The V end lost 8 bases, the J end lost 2 bases, and 16 bases lay between the germline ends. CDR3 residues: CASRSGAGAYEQYF. The CDR3, as DNA: TGTGCCAGCCGAAGTGGGGCAGGAGCCTACGAGCAGTACTTC.

A note on this clonotype: This may be a read error: a much more frequent sequence differs by one nucleotide. The chain joins TRBV6-2 or TRBV6-3 to TRBJ2-1, with a tentative D call TRBD1 (6 bases). This CDR3 spans 14 amino acids. CDR1 and CDR2 (germline): MNHEY, SVGEGT. CDR3: CPSSLRPGAGEQFF. The DNA for the CDR3 is TGTCCCAGCAGTTTACGGCCAGGGGCTGGTGAGCAGTTCTTC.

The chain has TRBV11-3 and TRBJ2-1; TRBD2 might be the D (6 bases). This CDR3 has 16 amino acids. Germline CDR1 and CDR2: SGHNT and YENEEA. Trimming shortened V by 2 bases and J by 0 bases, and 11 bases separated the two germline ends. CDR3 sequence reads: CASSLLAPSSYNEQFF. Here the CDR3 DNA reads TGTGCCAGCAGCTTACTAGCGCCCAGCTCCTACAATGAGCAGTTCTTC.

This clonotype was seen many times. The chain employs TRBV6-1 and TRBJ1-5; D not certain. Germline V CDR1 and CDR2: MNHNS, SASEGT. V lost 4 bases to trimming and J lost 4 bases, with 11 bases between them. CDR3 length: 14 residues. The DNA for the CDR3 is TGTGCCAGCAGTGGGGCCGGGAGAAATCAGCCCCAGCATTTT. This translates into CASSGAGRNQPQHF.

This chain connects TRBV27 to TRBJ2-1; D may be TRBD1 (7 bases). This CDR3 is built from 16 residues. CDR1 is MNHEY, CDR2 SMNVEV, per germline (reference sequence). Trimming took off 4 bases at V and 3 bases at J, with 16 bases between the two ends. DNA for the CDR3: TGTGCCAGCAGTTCACAACCAGGGGGAGGCTACAATGAGCAGTTCTTC. Translation: CASSSQPGGGYNEQFF.

This clonotype was detected only once. A junction boundary mismatches the germline segment, possibly from a read error. This chain joins TRBV28 and TRBJ2-3; D possibly corresponds to TRBD2 (6 bases). CDR3 size: 17 residues. CDR1 and CDR2 (germline): MDHEN, SYDVKM. CDR3 sequence (DNA): TGTGCCAGCAGTTTAAGTGTCGGGAGTCCGCAGGGAGATATGCAGTATTTT. Translating it yields CASSLSVGSPQGDMQYF.

This clonotype appeared once. This may stem from a read error, because a much larger clone lies one nucleotide away. The chain employs TRBV20-1 and TRBJ2-7; the D gene is possibly TRBD2 (5 bases). The CDR3 is made up of 13 amino acids. Per the germline V gene, CDR1 is DFQATT and CDR2 is SNEGSKA (reference sequence). The V end lost 2 bases, the J end lost 0 bases, and 8 bases lay between the germline ends. CDR3 DNA: TGCAGTGCTAGACCGGGATGCTCCTACGAGCAGTACTTC. Protein product: CSARPGCSYEQYF.

This clonotype was detected a few times. This chain connects TRBV7-2 to TRBJ2-7; a possible D gene is TRBD2 (6 bases). The CDR3 extends over 13 amino acids. V lost 4 bases to trimming and J lost 9 bases, with 16 bases between them. Looked up from germline, CDR1 is SGHTA and CDR2 is FQGNSA. CDR3 nucleotides: TGTGCCAGCAGCTCGGCGTCGGGGGTGATGCAGTACTTC. Its protein product is CASSSASGVMQYF. Together with reference TRBV7-2 and TRBJ2-7, the CDR3 gives the full variable domain: GAGVSQSPSNKVTEKGKDVELRCDPISGHTALYWYRQSLGQGLEFLIYFQGNSAPDKSGLPSDRFSAERTGGSVSTLTIQRTQQEDSAVYLCASSSASGVMQYFGPGTRLTVT.

A few counts support this clonotype. CDR3: CASSQELGTGASYGYTF. In DNA, the CDR3 is TGCGCCAGCAGCCAAGAACTTGGGACAGGGGCGTCCTATGGCTACACCTTC. This chain connects TRBV4-3 to TRBJ1-2; 10 bases are shared with TRBD1. The CDR3 consists of 17 residues. CDR1 LGHNA and CDR2 YSLEER come from the germline V gene. Trimming at V came to 0 bases and at J to 4 bases, leaving 8 bases not matched to a gene.

With respect to this clonotype: It may be a read error: a sequence one base away is much more abundant. This sequence joins TRBV6-1 and TRBJ2-7, with no clear D. The germline V gene has CDR1 MNHNS and CDR2 SASEGT. The CDR3 contains 15 residues. The CDR3 is CACSEPFKGTYEQYF. In DNA form, the CDR3 reads TGTGCCTGCAGTGAACCATTTAAGGGTACCTACGAGCAGTACTTC.

The chain recombines TRBV4-3 with TRBJ2-1; D uncertain. The V and J ends lost 0 bases and 9 bases respectively, with 18 bases between them. The CDR3 is made up of 16 amino acids. From germline, CDR1 is LGHNA and CDR2 YSLEER. Here the CDR3 DNA reads TGCGCCAGCAGCCAAGAAGGCGGTCGCCCTCTGAGTGAGCAGTTCTTC. It yields the protein CASSQEGGRPLSEQFF.

Concerning this clonotype: A much bigger clone sits one base away, suggesting this may be a read error. V gene TRBV4-3 combines with J gene TRBJ2-3, with 7 bases matching TRBD2. The germline gives CDR1 LGHNA, CDR2 YSLEER. Trimming at V came to 5 bases and at J to 0 bases, leaving 8 bases not matched to a gene. This CDR3 region has 16 residues. In nucleotides, the CDR3 is TGCGCCAGCAGCTTCCTAAGCGGGATGAGCACAGATACGCAGTATTTT. Protein: CASSFLSGMSTDTQYF.

Concerning this clonotype itself: The junction does not match germline at one end; this may be a read error. V is TRBV10-3 and J is TRBJ1-1; no clear D gene. Germline V gene lookup returns CDR1 ENHRY and CDR2 SYGVKD. This CDR3 spans 13 amino acids. As DNA, the CDR3 is TGTGCCATCAGTGAGTCGAGGAACACTGAAGCTCTCTTT. Protein: CAISESRNTEALF.

The rearrangement links TRBV7-6 to TRBJ2-1, with no clear D. Judging by the DNA end, TRBJ2-7 fits better; the J call may be wrong. Germline V gene sequence: CDR1 SGHVS, CDR2 FNYEAQ. The CDR3 spans 13 residues. CDR3 coding DNA: TGTGCCAGCAGCTGGGAACAGTACTACGAGCAGTACTTC. Translated: CASSWEQYYEQYF.

With respect to this clonotype: This may come from a read error, since a much larger clone is one base off. V gene TRBV7-9 combines with J gene TRBJ1-2; D is uncertain. CDR1 SEHNR and CDR2 FQNEAQ come from the germline V gene (reference sequence). The CDR3 covers 13 residues. The DNA for the CDR3 is TGTGCCAGCAGCTTAGCGGCTAACTATGGCTGCACCTTC. Its protein product is CASSLAANYGCTF.

V gene TRBV27 combines with J gene TRBJ2-7; unclear D gene. In germline, CDR1 is MNHEY, CDR2 SMNVEV (reference sequence). The CDR3 contains 16 residues. With 0 bases removed from V and 0 bases from J, the gap between germline ends came to 12 bases. In DNA form, the CDR3 reads TGTGCCAGCAGTTTATCTGGGTCAATGCTCTCCTACGAGCAGTACTTC. Translated: CASSLSGSMLSYEQYF.

The CDR3 loop is CASSRAPGQVSNEQFF. CDR3 bases: TGTGCCAGCAGCCGCGCTCCGGGACAGGTCTCCAATGAGCAGTTCTTC. The chain links TRBV6-1 to TRBJ2-1; the match to TRBD1 covers 8 bases. The germline gives CDR1 MNHNS, CDR2 SASEGT. This CDR3 region has 16 residues. The V gene end was trimmed by 6 bases and the J gene end by 6 bases; junction bases not matched to a gene: 13.

This clonotype was detected once. This chain connects TRBV27 to TRBJ1-1; 9 bases map to TRBD1. The CDR3 sequence is 16 residues long. Germline CDR1 reads MNHEY; CDR2 reads SMNVEV (reference sequence). V gave up 5 bases and J gave up 3 bases; unmatched junction bases: 10. The DNA of the CDR3 is TGTGCCAGCAGTAGGGGTGGACAGGGGAGGGACACTGAAGCTTTCTTT. This translates into CASSRGGQGRDTEAFF.

Remarks on this clonotype: Its ends do not fully match the called genes, so a read error is possible. The V call is TRBV7-8, the J call TRBJ1-5; the D is unclear. The CDR3 has 12 amino acids. Germline CDR1 is SGHVS and CDR2 is FQNEAQ. Here the CDR3 DNA reads TGTGCCAGCACCCGCCCCAATCAGCCCCAGCGTTTT. Translated, it gives CASTRPNQPQRF.

This clonotype was seen once. This may be a read error, as it is one base from a much larger clone. The J gene is TRBJ1-1, the V gene TRBV6-1; D not resolved. This CDR3 is built from 14 residues. Germline-derived CDR1 and CDR2 are MNHNS and SASEGT. Trimming left V 6 bases short and J 1 base short, with 12 bases between. For the CDR3, the DNA is TGTGCCAGCAGCCGGGCCTGGGGGAACACTGAAGCTTTCTTT. This translates into CASSRAWGNTEAFF.

This clonotype showed up many times. The chain recombines TRBV6-1 with TRBJ2-7, with D uncertain. This CDR3 has 12 amino acids. V was clipped by 6 bases and J by 3 bases, with 9 bases between them. Germline CDR1 reads MNHNS; CDR2 reads SASEGT. This CDR3 reads CASSPWVYEQYF. The CDR3, as DNA: TGTGCCAGCAGCCCTTGGGTCTACGAGCAGTACTTC.

This clonotype was counted between two and nine times. Written as DNA, the CDR3 is TGTGCCAGCACCACTTCGGCGGAGCCCTATAATTCACCCCTCCACTTT. Residues: CASTTSAEPYNSPLHF. The chain links TRBV12-3 or TRBV12-4 to TRBJ1-6; no definite D call. CDR3 length: 16 amino acids. V was pared by 7 bases and J by 2 bases, with 15 bases between.

The chain links TRBV27 to TRBJ1-2; 9 nucleotides match TRBD1. CDR1 is MNHEY, CDR2 SMNVEV, per germline (reference sequence). V lost 3 bases and J lost 4; bases outside the gene matches: 3. This CDR3 is 14 amino acids long. CDR3 loop: CASSFVGQGYGYTF. The CDR3 DNA is TGTGCCAGCAGTTTTGTGGGACAGGGCTATGGCTACACCTTC.

As to this clonotype: With a much larger clone just one base away, this may be a read error. No conserved phenylalanine or tryptophan ends this CDR3, so it is likely a read error. The V gene is TRBV27, the J gene TRBJ2-7; tentatively, D is TRBD1 or TRBD2 (5 bases each). Germline lookup yields CDR1 MNHEY and CDR2 SMNVEV (reference sequence). With 3 bases removed from V and 2 bases from J, the gap between germline ends came to 8 bases. CDR3 length: 13 amino acids. CDR3 in amino acids: CASSFGAAYEQYL. Written as DNA, the CDR3 is TGTGCCAGCAGTTTCGGGGCGGCCTACGAGCAGTACCTC.

At least ten counts were recorded for this clonotype. This chain links TRBV15 with TRBJ2-5, with a possible D match to TRBD2 (6 bases). The germline V gene has CDR1 LNHNV and CDR2 YYDKDF (reference sequence). This CDR3 is built from 16 residues. V was clipped by 1 base and J by 4 bases, with 16 bases between them. The CDR3 DNA reads as TGTGCCACCAGCAGAGGGGGGGTGTTGGGGGGAGAGACCCAGTACTTC. It is translated as CATSRGGVLGGETQYF.

On this clonotype itself: This sequence may be a read error, since a much larger clone differs from it by one base. This chain uses TRBV27 with TRBJ2-7; 9 positions match TRBD2. V was pared by 6 bases and J by 5 bases, with 11 bases of the junction left unmatched. The CDR3 extends over 15 amino acids. Germline CDR1 and CDR2: MNHEY and SMNVEV (reference sequence). CDR3 bases: TGTGCCAGCAGCCGTTCGGGGACTAGCCTCGACGAGCAGTACTTC. It codes for CASSRSGTSLDEQYF.